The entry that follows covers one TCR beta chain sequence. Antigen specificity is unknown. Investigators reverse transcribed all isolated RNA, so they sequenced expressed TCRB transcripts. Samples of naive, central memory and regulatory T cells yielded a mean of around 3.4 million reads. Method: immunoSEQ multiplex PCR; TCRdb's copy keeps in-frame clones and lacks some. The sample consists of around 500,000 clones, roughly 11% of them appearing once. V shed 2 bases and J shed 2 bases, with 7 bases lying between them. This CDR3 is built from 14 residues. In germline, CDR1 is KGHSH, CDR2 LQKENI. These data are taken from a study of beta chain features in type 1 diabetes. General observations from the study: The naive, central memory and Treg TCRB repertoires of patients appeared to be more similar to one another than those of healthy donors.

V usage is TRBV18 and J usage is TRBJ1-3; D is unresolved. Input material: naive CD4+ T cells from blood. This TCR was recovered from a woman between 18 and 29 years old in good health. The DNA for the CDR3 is TGTGCCAGCTCACCAGCGACGGCTGGAAACACCATATATTTT. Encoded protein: CASSPATAGNTIYF.